These 20 T cell receptor beta chains came from one sample sequenced in a study of cytomegalovirus exposure and HLA in healthy donors. Amplification used 60 Vbeta primers and 13 Jbeta primers. The repertoire was sequenced with immunoSEQ multiplex PCR; TCRdb's copy has only in-frame clones and lacks some. The repertoire consists of about 76,000 clones, with 65% to 80% occurring once and the leading ten covering 2.5%. Sequencing was performed on PBMCs. The receptor set was obtained from a man younger than 45 in good health and CMV-seronegative.

V gene TRBV16 combines with J gene TRBJ2-6; tentatively, D is TRBD1 (5 bases). The CDR3 spans 16 residues. Germline CDR1 reads KGHSY; CDR2 reads FQNENV. V gave up 4 bases and J gave up 6 bases, with 16 bases separating them. CDR3 sequence: CASSPPRAREANVLTF. The DNA for the CDR3 is TGTGCCAGCAGCCCTCCCCGAGCCAGGGAGGCCAACGTCCTGACTTTC.

The genes are TRBV27 and TRBJ2-6; D not certain. This CDR3 comprises 18 residues. Per germline, CDR1 MNHEY and CDR2 SMNVEV (reference sequence). Trimming cost V 2 bases and J 0 bases, with 14 bases left between them. The CDR3 nucleotides read TGTGCCAGCAGTTTAAAACAGAACCCCAGCTCTGGGGCCAACGTCCTGACTTTC. It encodes CASSLKQNPSSGANVLTF. Looking up the rest from reference TRBV27 and TRBJ2-6 gives the full variable domain: EAQVTQNPRYLITVTGKKLTVTCSQNMNHEYMSWYRQDPGLGLRQIYYSMNVEVTDKGDVPEGYKVSRKEKRNFPLILESPSPNQTSLYFCASSLKQNPSSGANVLTFGAGSRLTVL.

This chain uses TRBV6-5 with TRBJ1-2, with a tentative D call TRBD1 (5 bases). The germline gives CDR1 MNHEY, CDR2 SVGAGI. The CDR3 covers 11 residues. V was shortened by 9 bases and J by 8 bases, with 13 bases between the two germline ends. As DNA, the CDR3 is TGTGCCAGTCGGGGGGTCGGAGGCTACACCTTC. Encoded protein: CASRGVGGYTF.

About this clone itself: At one end the junction does not follow the germline gene, possibly because of a read error. The rearrangement joins TRBV28 to TRBJ2-4, with D maybe TRBD1 (6 bases). This CDR3 contains 16 residues. From germline, CDR1 is MDHEN and CDR2 SYDVKM. The CDR3 DNA sequence: TGTGCCCGCAGTAACTCCGGGACACAAGCCAAAAACATTCAGTACTTC. Amino acids: CARSNSGTQAKNIQYF.

This clone has a single count. CDR3 amino acids: CASSEMPGGLGDEQFF. CDR3 coding DNA: TGTGCCAGCAGTGAAATGCCGGGAGGGCTCGGTGATGAGCAGTTCTTC. V gene TRBV6-1 combines with J gene TRBJ2-1; the match to TRBD2 covers 8 bases. V dropped 2 bases and J dropped 8; count of bases not matched to a gene: 11. Germline CDR1 and CDR2: MNHNS and SASEGT. The CDR3 consists of 16 residues.

The chain has TRBV28 and TRBJ2-7; TRBD1 is a possible D gene (5 bases). With 2 bases removed from V and 3 bases from J, the gap between germline ends came to 8 bases. Germline V CDR1 and CDR2: MDHEN, SYDVKM. The CDR3 length is 13 residues. Written as DNA, the CDR3 is TGTGCCAGCAGTTTAGACAGTATCTACGAGCAGTACTTC. It specifies CASSLDSIYEQYF. Full variable domain (missing parts from reference TRBV28 and TRBJ2-7): DVKVTQSSRYLVKRTGEKVFLECVQDMDHENMFWYRQDPGLGLRLIYFSYDVKMKEKGDIPEGYSVSREKKERFSLILESASTNQTSMYLCASSLDSIYEQYFGPGTRLTVT.

The chain links TRBV7-2 to TRBJ2-5; 10 positions match TRBD2. The CDR3 covers 15 residues. V was clipped by 2 bases and J by 2 bases; unmatched bases: 2. The V gene's germline CDR1 is SGHTA and CDR2 FQGNSA. DNA for the CDR3: TGTGCCAGCAGCTTACTAGCGGGGGTGCAAGAGACCCAGTACTTC. It is translated as CASSLLAGVQETQYF.

The genes are TRBV27 and TRBJ1-2; D not resolved. CDR1 is MNHEY, CDR2 SMNVEV, per germline (reference sequence). The CDR3 is 14 residues long. Trimming stripped 4 bases from V and 1 base from J, with 10 bases between. The CDR3 DNA follows: TGTGCCAGCAGTTCCGAGCCTATTAACTATGGCTACACCTTC. This translates into CASSSEPINYGYTF.

V is TRBV7-6 and J is TRBJ2-7; D is ambiguous. V lost 2 bases to trimming and J lost 0 bases, with 8 bases between them. The length of the CDR3 is 14 residues. From germline, CDR1 is SGHVS and CDR2 FNYEAQ. CDR3 region: CASSLLGSSYEQYF. CDR3 nucleotide sequence: TGTGCCAGCAGCTTACTCGGTAGCTCCTACGAGCAGTACTTC.

The genes are TRBV5-4 and TRBJ2-1, with D possibly TRBD2 on 6 matching bases. Germline CDR1 reads SGHNT; CDR2 reads YYREEE (reference sequence). With 1 base removed from V and 0 bases from J, the gap between germline ends came to 8 bases. The CDR3 sequence is 15 residues long. CDR3 protein: CASSLPGLSYNEQFF. Written as DNA, the CDR3 is TGTGCCAGCAGCTTGCCGGGACTCTCCTACAATGAGCAGTTCTTC.

This clone has more than one count but fewer than ten. This rearrangement joins TRBV25-1 to TRBJ2-2; D remains ambiguous. The germline V and J ends were trimmed by 6 bases and 4 bases, with 9 bases remaining between them. The CDR3 has 13 amino acids. Germline V gene lookup returns CDR1 MGHDK and CDR2 SYGVNS. CDR3 DNA: TGTGCCAGCAGCCCGACTGGCACCGGGGAGCTGTTTTTT. This encodes CASSPTGTGELFF.

This clone was found once. V is TRBV7-2 and J is TRBJ1-4, with a weak D call TRBD1 (5 bases). Germline CDR1 SGHTA, CDR2 FQGNSA. This CDR3 region has 13 residues. The V and J ends lost 5 bases and 5 bases respectively, with 9 bases between them. CDR3 DNA: TGTGCCAGCAGCGTTGGGGGGAATGAAAAACTGTTTTTT. Translation: CASSVGGNEKLFF.

The chain links TRBV27 to TRBJ2-1; D uncertain. Germline CDR1 is MNHEY and CDR2 is SMNVEV (reference sequence). The CDR3 is 14 amino acids. Trimming removed 3 bases from V and 4 bases from J, with 10 bases in between. CDR3 nucleotide sequence: TGTGCCAGCAGTTTCAGTGCGGTTTACAATGAGCAGTTCTTC. This sequence encodes CASSFSAVYNEQFF.

This chain links TRBV30 with TRBJ1-2; 7 nucleotides align to TRBD1. V shed 1 base, J shed 3 bases, and the junction held 8 bases outside the gene matches. The CDR3 has 15 residues. Germline CDR1 GTSNPN, CDR2 SVGIG (reference sequence). In nucleotides, the CDR3 is TGTGCCTGGAGTGGGCGGCCGGGACAGTACTATGGCTACACCTTC. Its translation: CAWSGRPGQYYGYTF.

About this clone itself: Other nucleotide sequences from this sample produce the same CDR3. The rearrangement links TRBV5-6 to TRBJ2-7; 8 bases fit TRBD1. The CDR3 is 15 residues long. CDR1 SGHDT and CDR2 YYEEEE come from the germline V gene. J gave up 7 bases and V 4 bases, and 13 bases lay outside the gene matches. The CDR3 here is CASSAGQVRDYEQYF. The DNA of the CDR3 is TGTGCCAGCAGCGCGGGACAGGTCAGAGACTATGAGCAGTACTTC.

The chain combines TRBV5-1 with TRBJ2-1, with TRBD2 matching over 7 bases. V lost 0 bases and J lost 3; bases outside the gene matches: 3. Germline-derived CDR1 and CDR2 are SGHRS and YFSETQ. The CDR3 spans 15 residues. The CDR3: CASSLGGGLYNEQFF. In nucleotides, the CDR3 is TGCGCCAGCAGCTTGGGGGGGGGACTCTACAATGAGCAGTTCTTC.

This clone was seen a handful of times. This chain joins TRBV10-3 and TRBJ1-1; 8 nucleotides align to TRBD1. CDR1 is ENHRY, CDR2 SYGVKD, per germline. V was clipped by 11 bases and J by 4 bases; unmatched bases: 15. The CDR3 is 15 amino acids. CDR3 region: CAAKAGGQGFTEAFF. For the CDR3, the DNA is TGTGCCGCCAAAGCAGGGGGCCAGGGATTCACTGAAGCTTTCTTT.

This clone was counted a single time. This chain connects TRBV6-6 to TRBJ2-4; the D gene is possibly TRBD2 (5 bases). This CDR3 spans 11 amino acids. Trimming cost V 6 bases and J 10 bases, with 10 bases left between them. Germline CDR1 MNHNY, CDR2 SVGAGI (reference sequence). The CDR3 spells CASSLPGIQYF. CDR3 nucleotide sequence: TGTGCCAGCAGCCTCCCGGGAATTCAGTACTTC.

This clone was seen only a few times. The CDR3 here is CASSSNNQPQHF. DNA of the CDR3: TGTGCCAGCAGCTCCAACAATCAGCCCCAGCATTTT. V gene TRBV5-8 combines with J gene TRBJ1-5; D gene uncertain. The CDR3 runs 12 residues. The germline V gene has CDR1 SGHTS and CDR2 YDEGEE. The V end was cut by 3 bases, the J end by 3 bases, with 4 bases between.

This CDR3 is CASRGGVYNSPLHF. Here the CDR3 DNA reads TGTGCCAGCAGGGGAGGGGTCTATAATTCACCCCTCCACTTT. The chain links TRBV2 to TRBJ1-6, with D possibly TRBD1 on 5 matching bases. This CDR3 comprises 14 residues. Trimming removed 6 bases at V and 3 bases at J, with 9 bases between. Germline lookup yields CDR1 SNHLY and CDR2 FYNNEI.